A selection of T cell receptor beta chains follows, all from one sample in a study of blood T cell repertoires in COVID-19. Libraries were prepared by immunoSEQ multiplex PCR; TCRdb keeps only in-frame clonotypes and omits some of them. The sample holds fewer than 250,000 clones, approximately 88% seen once. Sequencing input: PBMCs or T cells enriched from blood (not recorded which). These receptors were obtained from a woman in her twenties or thirties who had been exposed to COVID-19. CDR3s include the opening cysteine and the closing phenylalanine or tryptophan. The D gene is left open where the match is weak.

CDR3 DNA	CDR3 protein	V gene	J gene	D gene
TGCGCCAGCAGCCAAGACGAGGGCCGACTGAATGAGCAGTTCTTC	CASSQDEGRLNEQFF	TRBV4-1	TRBJ2-1	.
TGTGCCAGCAGTTTACCTGGGAGGAACACTGAAGCTTTCTTT	CASSLPGRNTEAFF	TRBV28	TRBJ1-1	.
TGTGCCAGCAGCTTACTTAGCGGGGATAACAATGAGCAGTTCTTC	CASSLLSGDNNEQFF	TRBV11-3	TRBJ2-1	TRBD2
TGTGCCAGCAGCCTACATCCGGGAACGAACACCGGGGAGCTGTTTTTT	CASSLHPGTNTGELFF	TRBV11-1	TRBJ2-2	.
TGTGCCAGCCGGGAAAGGGGAGGGAACACTGAAGCTTTCTTT	CASRERGGNTEAFF	TRBV25-1	TRBJ1-1	.
TGTGCCAGCAGCCGACTCACAGGGCCGGGGCACTATGGCTACACCTTC	CASSRLTGPGHYGYTF	TRBV11-2	TRBJ1-2	.
TGTGCCAGCAGCTTTTCCTGCGAACTAGCGGGAGCCGGCACAGATACGCAGTATTTT	CASSFSCELAGAGTDTQYF	TRBV11-3	TRBJ2-3	TRBD2
TGTGCCAGCAGCTTAGACAGGAACCTGGGAAACACCATATATTTT	CASSLDRNLGNTIYF	TRBV7-2	TRBJ1-3	.
TGTGCCAGCAGTTTTTCCAGGCTGGGGAGCTCCTATAATTCACCCCTCCACTTT	CASSFSRLGSSYNSPLHF	TRBV28	TRBJ1-6	.
TGTGCCAGCAGCCCAAGCGGGACCTTGGGGGAGACCCAGTACTTC	CASSPSGTLGETQYF	TRBV9	TRBJ2-5	TRBD2